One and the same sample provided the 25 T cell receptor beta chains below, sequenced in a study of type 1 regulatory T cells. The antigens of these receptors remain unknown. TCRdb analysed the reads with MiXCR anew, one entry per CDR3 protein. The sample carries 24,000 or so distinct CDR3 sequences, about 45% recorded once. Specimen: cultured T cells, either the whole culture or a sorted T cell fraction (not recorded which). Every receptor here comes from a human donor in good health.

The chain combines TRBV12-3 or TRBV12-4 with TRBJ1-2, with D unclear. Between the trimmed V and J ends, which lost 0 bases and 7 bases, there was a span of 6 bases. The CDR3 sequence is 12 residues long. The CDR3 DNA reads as TGTGCCAGCAGTTTAGCGCAGTTTGGCTACACCTTC. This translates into CASSLAQFGYTF.

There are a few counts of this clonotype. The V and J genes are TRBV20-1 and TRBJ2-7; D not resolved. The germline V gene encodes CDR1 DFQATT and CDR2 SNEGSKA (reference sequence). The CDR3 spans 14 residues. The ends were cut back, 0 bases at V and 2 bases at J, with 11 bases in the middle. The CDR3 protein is CSAREFQRTYEQYF. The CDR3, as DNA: TGCAGTGCTAGAGAATTCCAACGCACCTACGAGCAGTACTTC.

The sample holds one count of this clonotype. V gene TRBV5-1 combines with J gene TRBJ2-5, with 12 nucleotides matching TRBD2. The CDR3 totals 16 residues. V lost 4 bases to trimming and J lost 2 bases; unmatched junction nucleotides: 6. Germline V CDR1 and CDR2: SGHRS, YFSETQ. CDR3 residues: CASSTRTSGAQETQYF. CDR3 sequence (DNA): TGCGCCAGCAGCACCCGGACTAGCGGGGCACAAGAGACCCAGTACTTC.

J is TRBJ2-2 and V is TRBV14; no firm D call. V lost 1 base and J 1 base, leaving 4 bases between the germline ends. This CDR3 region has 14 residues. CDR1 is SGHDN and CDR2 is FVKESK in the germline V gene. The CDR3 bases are TGTGCCAGCAGCCAAGTTAGGAACACCGGGGAGCTGTTTTTT. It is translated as CASSQVRNTGELFF.

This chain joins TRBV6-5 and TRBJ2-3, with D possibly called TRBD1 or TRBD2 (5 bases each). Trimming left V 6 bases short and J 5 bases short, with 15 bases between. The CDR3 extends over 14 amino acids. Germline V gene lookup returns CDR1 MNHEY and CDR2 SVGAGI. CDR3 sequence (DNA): TGTGCCAGCAGCCGGGACCCCGTAATAGATACGCAGTATTTT. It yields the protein CASSRDPVIDTQYF.

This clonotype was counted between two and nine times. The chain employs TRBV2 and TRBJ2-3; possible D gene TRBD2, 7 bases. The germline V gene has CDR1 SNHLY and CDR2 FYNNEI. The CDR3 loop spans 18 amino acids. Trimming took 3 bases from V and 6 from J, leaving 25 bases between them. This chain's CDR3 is CASSEGGLLAWGLDTQYF. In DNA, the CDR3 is TGTGCCAGCAGTGAGGGGGGCTTACTAGCGTGGGGACTGGATACGCAGTATTTT. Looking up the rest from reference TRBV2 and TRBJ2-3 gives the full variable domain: EPEVTQTPSHQVTQMGQEVILRCVPISNHLYFYWYRQILGQKVEFLVSFYNNEISEKSEIFDDQFSVERPDGSNFTLKIRSTKLEDSAMYFCASSEGGLLAWGLDTQYFGPGTRLTVL.

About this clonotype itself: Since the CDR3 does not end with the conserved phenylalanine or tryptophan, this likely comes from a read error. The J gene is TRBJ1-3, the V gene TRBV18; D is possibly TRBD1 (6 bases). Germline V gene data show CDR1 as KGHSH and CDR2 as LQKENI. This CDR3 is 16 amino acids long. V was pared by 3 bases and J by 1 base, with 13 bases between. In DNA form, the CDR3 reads TGTGCCAGCTCACCCCTGGACAGTGGGTCTGGAAACACCATATATCTT. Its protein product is CASSPLDSGSGNTIYL.

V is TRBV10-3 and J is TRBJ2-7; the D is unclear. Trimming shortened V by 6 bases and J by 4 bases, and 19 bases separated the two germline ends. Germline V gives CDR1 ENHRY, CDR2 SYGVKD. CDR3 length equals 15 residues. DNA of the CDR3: TGTGCCATCAGGACCGCTCGGCCGGCCCGATACGAGCAGTACTTC. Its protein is CAIRTARPARYEQYF.

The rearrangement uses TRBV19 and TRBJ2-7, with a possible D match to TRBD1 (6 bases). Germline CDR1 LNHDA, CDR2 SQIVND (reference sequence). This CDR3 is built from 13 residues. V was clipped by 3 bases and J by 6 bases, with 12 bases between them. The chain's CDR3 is CASSIAIRGEQYF. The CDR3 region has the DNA TGTGCCAGTAGTATTGCAATCAGGGGCGAGCAGTACTTC.

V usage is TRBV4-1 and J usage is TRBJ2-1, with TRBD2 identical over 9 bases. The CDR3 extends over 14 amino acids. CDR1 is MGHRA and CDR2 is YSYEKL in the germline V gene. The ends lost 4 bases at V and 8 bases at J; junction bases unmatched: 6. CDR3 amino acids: CASSRPGGGDEQFF. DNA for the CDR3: TGCGCCAGCAGCCGGCCCGGCGGGGGGGATGAGCAGTTCTTC.

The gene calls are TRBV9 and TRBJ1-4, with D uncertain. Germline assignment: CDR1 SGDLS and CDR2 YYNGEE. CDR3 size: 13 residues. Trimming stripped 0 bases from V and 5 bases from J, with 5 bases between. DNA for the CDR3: TGTGCCAGCAGCGTAGCCATAAATGAAAAACTGTTTTTT. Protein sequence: CASSVAINEKLFF.

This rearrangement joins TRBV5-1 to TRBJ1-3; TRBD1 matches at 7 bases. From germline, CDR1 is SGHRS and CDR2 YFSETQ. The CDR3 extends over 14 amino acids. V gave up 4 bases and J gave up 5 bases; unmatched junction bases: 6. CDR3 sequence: CASSGGTARNTIYF. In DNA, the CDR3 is TGCGCCAGCAGCGGAGGGACAGCTAGAAACACCATATATTTT.

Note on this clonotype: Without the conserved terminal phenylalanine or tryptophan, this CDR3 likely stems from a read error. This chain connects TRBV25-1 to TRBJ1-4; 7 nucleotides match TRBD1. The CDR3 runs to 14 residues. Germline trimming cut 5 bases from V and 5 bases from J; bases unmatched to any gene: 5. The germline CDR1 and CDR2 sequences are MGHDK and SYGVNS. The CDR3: CASSKRDSNEKLFL. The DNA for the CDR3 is TGTGCCAGCAGTAAGCGGGACAGCAATGAAAAACTGTTTTTG.

CDR3 region: CACLQAYEQYF. Written as DNA, the CDR3 is TGTGCCTGTCTACAGGCTTACGAGCAGTACTTC. This chain links TRBV30 with TRBJ2-7; maybe TRBD1 (5 bases). V was cut by 6 bases and J by 4 bases, with 10 bases left in between. CDR3 size: 11 residues. The germline V gene has CDR1 GTSNPN and CDR2 SVGIG (reference sequence).

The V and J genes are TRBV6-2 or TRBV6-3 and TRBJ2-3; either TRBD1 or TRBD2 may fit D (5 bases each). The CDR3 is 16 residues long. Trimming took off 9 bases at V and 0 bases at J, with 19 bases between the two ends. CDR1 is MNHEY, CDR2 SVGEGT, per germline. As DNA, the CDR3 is TGTGCCAGTGGGGACGGATTCCTTACTAGCACAGATACGCAGTATTTT. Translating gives CASGDGFLTSTDTQYF.

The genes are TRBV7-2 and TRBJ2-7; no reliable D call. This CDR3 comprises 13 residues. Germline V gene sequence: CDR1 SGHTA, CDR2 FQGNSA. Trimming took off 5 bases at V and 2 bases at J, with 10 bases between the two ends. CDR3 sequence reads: CASSHPGPYEQYF. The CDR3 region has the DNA TGTGCCAGCAGCCATCCTGGGCCCTACGAGCAGTACTTC.

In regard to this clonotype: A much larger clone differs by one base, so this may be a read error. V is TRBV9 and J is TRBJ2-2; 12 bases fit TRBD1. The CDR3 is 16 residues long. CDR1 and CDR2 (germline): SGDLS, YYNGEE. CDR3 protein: CTSSPRDRGRTGELFF. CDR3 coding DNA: TGTACCAGCAGCCCCCGGGACAGGGGGCGCACCGGGGAGCTGTTTTTT. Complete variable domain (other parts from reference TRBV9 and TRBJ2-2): DSGVTQTPKHLITATGQRVTLRCSPRSGDLSVYWYQQSLDQGLQFLIQYYNGEERAKGNILERFSAQQFPDLHSELNLSSLELGDSALYFCTSSPRDRGRTGELFFGEGSRLTVL.

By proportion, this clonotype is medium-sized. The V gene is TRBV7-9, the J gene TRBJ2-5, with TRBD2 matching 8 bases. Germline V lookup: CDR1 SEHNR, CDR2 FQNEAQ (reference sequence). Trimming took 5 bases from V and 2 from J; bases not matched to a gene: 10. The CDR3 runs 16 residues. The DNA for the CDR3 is TGTGCCAGCAGCCGACGGGGGGGCCGATTTCAAGAGACCCAGTACTTC. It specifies CASSRRGGRFQETQYF.

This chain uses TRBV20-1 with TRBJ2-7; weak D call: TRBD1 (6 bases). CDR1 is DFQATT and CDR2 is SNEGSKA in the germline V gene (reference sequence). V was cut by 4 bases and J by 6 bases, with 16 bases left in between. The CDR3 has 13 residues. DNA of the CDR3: TGCAGTGCTATGCCGGGACAACCCCCCGAGCAGTACTTC. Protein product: CSAMPGQPPEQYF.

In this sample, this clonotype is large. The CDR3 DNA reads as TGTGCCAGCAGTCCAGGCCTCTCAGGTGGGGCCAACGTCCTGACTTTC. Amino acid sequence: CASSPGLSGGANVLTF. V gene TRBV6-6 combines with J gene TRBJ2-6, with unresolved D. There are 16 residues in the CDR3. Deletions cut 5 bases from V and 3 bases from J, with 14 bases between. The germline V gene encodes CDR1 MNHNY and CDR2 SVGAGI (reference sequence).

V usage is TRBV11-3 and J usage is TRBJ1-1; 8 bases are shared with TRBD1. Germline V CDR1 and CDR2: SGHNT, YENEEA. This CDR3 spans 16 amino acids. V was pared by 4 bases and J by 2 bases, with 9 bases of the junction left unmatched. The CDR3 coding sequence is TGTGCCAGCAGCTCCCTCTTAGGACAGGGAAACACTGAAGCTTTCTTT. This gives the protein CASSSLLGQGNTEAFF.

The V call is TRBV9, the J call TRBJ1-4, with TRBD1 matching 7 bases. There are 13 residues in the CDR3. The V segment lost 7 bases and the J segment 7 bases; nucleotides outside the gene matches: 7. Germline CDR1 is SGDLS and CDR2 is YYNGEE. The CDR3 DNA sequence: TGTGCCAGCCTATGGGACAGCGCTGAAAAACTGTTTTTT. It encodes CASLWDSAEKLFF.

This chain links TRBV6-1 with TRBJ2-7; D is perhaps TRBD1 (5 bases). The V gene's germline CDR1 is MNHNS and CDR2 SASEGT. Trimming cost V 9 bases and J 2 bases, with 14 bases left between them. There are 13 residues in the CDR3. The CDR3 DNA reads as TGTGCCAGTGACAGCAAGCCAACCTACGAGCAGTACTTC. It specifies CASDSKPTYEQYF.

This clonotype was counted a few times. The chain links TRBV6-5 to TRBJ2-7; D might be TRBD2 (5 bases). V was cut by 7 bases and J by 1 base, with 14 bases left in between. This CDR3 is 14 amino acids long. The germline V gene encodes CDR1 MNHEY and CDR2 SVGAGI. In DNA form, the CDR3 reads TGTGCCAGCACCCGCGCGGGTCTTTCCTACGAGCAGTACTTC. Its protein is CASTRAGLSYEQYF.

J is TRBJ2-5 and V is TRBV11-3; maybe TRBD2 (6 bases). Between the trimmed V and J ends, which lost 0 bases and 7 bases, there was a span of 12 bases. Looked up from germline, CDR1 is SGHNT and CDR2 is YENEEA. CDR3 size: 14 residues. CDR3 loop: CASSLEGWGGTQYF. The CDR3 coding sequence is TGTGCCAGCAGCTTAGAAGGCTGGGGAGGGACCCAGTACTTC.